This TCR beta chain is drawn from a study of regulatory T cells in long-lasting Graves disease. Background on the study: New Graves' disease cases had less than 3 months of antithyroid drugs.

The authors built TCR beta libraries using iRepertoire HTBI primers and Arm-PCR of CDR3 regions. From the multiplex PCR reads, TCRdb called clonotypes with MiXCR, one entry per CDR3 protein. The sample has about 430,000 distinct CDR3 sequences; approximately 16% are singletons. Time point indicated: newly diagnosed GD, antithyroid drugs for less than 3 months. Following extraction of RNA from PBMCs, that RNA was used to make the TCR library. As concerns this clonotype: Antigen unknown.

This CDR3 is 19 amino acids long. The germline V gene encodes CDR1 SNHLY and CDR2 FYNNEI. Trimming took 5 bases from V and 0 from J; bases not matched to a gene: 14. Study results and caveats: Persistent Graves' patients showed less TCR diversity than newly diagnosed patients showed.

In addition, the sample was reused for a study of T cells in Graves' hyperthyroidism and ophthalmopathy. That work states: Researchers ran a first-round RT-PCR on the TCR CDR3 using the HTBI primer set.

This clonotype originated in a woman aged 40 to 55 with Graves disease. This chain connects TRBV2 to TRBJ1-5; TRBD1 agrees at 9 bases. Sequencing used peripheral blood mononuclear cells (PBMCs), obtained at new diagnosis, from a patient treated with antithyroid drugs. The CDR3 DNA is TGTGCCAGCAGTTTAAGAGAGACAGGGGGGGACGATAGCAATCAGCCCCAGCATTTT. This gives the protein CASSLRETGGDDSNQPQHF. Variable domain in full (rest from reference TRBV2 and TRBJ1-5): EPEVTQTPSHQVTQMGQEVILRCVPISNHLYFYWYRQILGQKVEFLVSFYNNEISEKSEIFDDQFSVERPDGSNFTLKIRSTKLEDSAMYFCASSLRETGGDDSNQPQHFGDGTRLSIL.